A single sample is the source of the 2 T cell receptor beta chains below, sequenced in a study of human T cells and chemical hapten exposure. Described time point: patch test 2, 6 weeks after DPC sensitization. Treatment in this sample: therapeutic diphenylcyclopropenone sensitization with weekly scalp DPC. From the RACE reads, TCRdb called clonotypes with MiXCR, one entry per CDR3 protein. The sample comprises 360,000 or so distinct CDR3 sequences, about 6% of which are singletons, and more than 5.5% rests with the top ten. The starting material was whole blood, obtained in connection with sensitization to the hapten diphenylcyclopropenone (DPC). These receptors were collected from a young woman with alopecia areata. Some clones in this sample may be carry-over from other donors' samples.

This clonotype has a count of ten or more. The chain carries TRBV28 and TRBJ1-6; no firm D call. CDR1 and CDR2 (germline): MDHEN, SYDVKM. Trimming took off 6 bases at V and 7 bases at J, with 7 bases between the two ends. This CDR3 has 12 residues. This CDR3 is CASRGPNSPLHF. The CDR3 bases are TGTGCCAGCAGAGGGCCCAATTCACCCCTCCACTTT.

The genes are TRBV28 and TRBJ2-5; 7 bases fit TRBD1. The CDR3 is 13 residues long. Per the germline V gene, CDR1 is MDHEN and CDR2 is SYDVKM. Trimming removed 6 bases from V and 5 bases from J; junction bases left unmatched: 6. The DNA for the CDR3 is TGTGCCAGCAGAAATACAGGGGCGGAGACCCAGTACTTC. Translation gives CASRNTGAETQYF.